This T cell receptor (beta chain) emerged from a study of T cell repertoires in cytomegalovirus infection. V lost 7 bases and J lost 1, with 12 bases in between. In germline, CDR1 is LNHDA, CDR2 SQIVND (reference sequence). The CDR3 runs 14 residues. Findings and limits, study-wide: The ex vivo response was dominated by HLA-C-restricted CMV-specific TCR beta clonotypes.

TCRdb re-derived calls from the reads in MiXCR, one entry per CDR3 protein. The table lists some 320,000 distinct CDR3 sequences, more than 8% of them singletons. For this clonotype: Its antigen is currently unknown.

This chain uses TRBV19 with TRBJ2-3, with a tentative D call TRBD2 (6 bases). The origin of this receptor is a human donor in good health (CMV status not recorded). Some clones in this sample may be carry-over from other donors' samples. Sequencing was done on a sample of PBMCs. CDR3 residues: CASNVASGTDTQYF. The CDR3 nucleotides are TGTGCCAGTAACGTGGCTAGCGGCACAGATACGCAGTATTTT.